This T cell receptor (beta chain) was identified during a study of blood T cell repertoires in COVID-19. Study background: T cells, B-cell-depleted T cells, or PBMCs supplied cDNA or gDNA.

Only in-frame clones appear in the TCRdb table, and some are missing; sequencing was by immunoSEQ multiplex PCR. The repertoire holds about 110,000 clones, with around 82% as singletons. V gave up 1 base and J gave up 0 bases, with 7 bases separating them. There are 16 residues in the CDR3. In germline, CDR1 is SGHTA, CDR2 FQGNSA. The specimen was peripheral blood. The sequence was collected from a human donor in a cohort sampled during active COVID-19. V usage is TRBV7-2 and J usage is TRBJ1-6; no reliable D call. The CDR3 sequence is CASSLVWSSYNSPLHF. Written as DNA, the CDR3 is TGTGCCAGCAGCTTAGTTTGGAGCTCCTATAATTCACCCCTCCACTTT.